The rows below give T cell receptor beta chains drawn from one sample of a study of blood T cells in healthy people across ages. TCRdb itself ran the 5' RACE reads through MiXCR, one entry per CDR3 protein. There are about 680,000 distinct CDR3 sequences in the sample; about 52% occur only once, and roughly 31% lies in the top ten. Sequencing was performed on blood. The receptors shown here come from a woman in her sixties or seventies in good health. The CDR3 runs from the conserved cysteine through the conserved F or W. Each record gives: clone size, J gene, V gene, D gene, CDR3 protein, CDR3 DNA. A D gene is named only where the DNA matches it firmly. Size tells how often a clone was seen (once, few, many) or the class of an expanded clone, and some rows leave it out.

-	TRBJ2-7	TRBV25-1	TRBD1	CASSEQQGTYEQYF	TGTGCCAGCAGTGAACAACAGGGGACCTACGAGCAGTACTTC
-	TRBJ1-2	TRBV27	-	CASSRGVGPIYGYTF	TGTGCCAGCAGTAGGGGGGTGGGGCCGATCTATGGCTACACCTTC
-	TRBJ1-2	TRBV19	TRBD1	CAVRDPGTGGGGYTF	TGTGCCGTCCGGGACCCCGGGACAGGGGGCGGTGGCTACACCTTC
-	TRBJ1-2	TRBV5-1	-	CASSEDRNGYGYTF	TGCGCCAGCAGCGAAGACAGGAACGGCTATGGCTACACCTTC
few	TRBJ2-7	TRBV4-3	TRBD1	CASSQDPTAGTEYEQYF	TGCGCCAGCAGCCAAGATCCTACAGCCGGGACAGAGTACGAGCAGTACTTC
few	TRBJ2-7	TRBV5-1	TRBD2	CASRGGASYEQYF	TGCGCCTCCCGGGGGGGTGCGTCCTACGAGCAGTACTTC
-	TRBJ2-3	TRBV28	-	CASSFKRWRTDTQYF	TGTGCCAGCAGTTTTAAGCGGTGGCGCACAGATACGCAGTATTTT
-	TRBJ1-2	TRBV12-3/TRBV12-4	-	CASSPPGSYGYTF	TGTGCCAGCAGCCCCCCGGGGTCCTATGGCTACACCTTC
-	TRBJ2-5	TRBV5-1	TRBD2	CASSQTSGTYNEQYF	TGCGCCAGCAGCCAGACTAGCGGGACCTACAATGAGCAGTACTTC
-	TRBJ2-7	TRBV5-1	TRBD2	CASSFGLAGGEQYF	TGCGCCAGCAGTTTCGGGCTAGCGGGAGGGGAGCAGTACTTC
-	TRBJ2-1	TRBV9	-	CASSEQGSSYNEQFF	TGTGCCAGCAGCGAACAGGGTAGCTCCTACAATGAGCAGTTCTTC
-	TRBJ1-1	TRBV5-1	-	CASSARVGGTEAFF	TGCGCCAGCAGCGCCAGGGTTGGTGGGACTGAAGCTTTCTTT
-	TRBJ1-2	TRBV12-3/TRBV12-4	TRBD1	CASNFGQGYGYTF	TGTGCCAGCAATTTCGGACAGGGCTATGGCTACACCTTC
few	TRBJ1-4	TRBV7-2	-	CASSRGRPNEKLFF	TGTGCCAGCAGCCGGGGACGGCCTAATGAAAAACTGTTTTTT
-	TRBJ2-1	TRBV4-3	-	CASSLEAGPYDEQFF	TGCGCCAGCAGCCTGGAGGCCGGCCCGTACGATGAGCAGTTCTTC
-	TRBJ2-7	TRBV20-1	TRBD2	CSARADSGNGYEQYF	TGCAGTGCTAGAGCCGATAGCGGGAATGGCTACGAGCAGTACTTC
-	TRBJ2-4	TRBV20-1	-	CSASPAGVQYF	TGCAGTGCTAGCCCGGCCGGGGTTCAGTACTTC
-	TRBJ2-7	TRBV7-9	-	CASSITGNSYYEQYF	TGTGCCAGCAGTATTACAGGGAATTCTTACTACGAGCAGTACTTC
many	TRBJ1-2	TRBV29-1	-	CSVEGSSRSPYGYTF	TGCAGCGTTGAAGGGAGTAGCAGGTCCCCCTATGGCTACACCTTC
once	TRBJ2-3	TRBV6-6	-	CASSTLPEAPLYF	TGTGCCAGCAGTACCCTGCCGGAGGCCCCTTTGTATTTT
few	TRBJ2-7	TRBV29-1	TRBD1	CSVESDRGYEQYF	TGCAGCGTTGAAAGTGACAGGGGATACGAGCAGTACTTC
-	TRBJ2-7	TRBV5-6	TRBD2	CASRVWGGGEQYF	TGCGCCAGCAGGGTGTGGGGGGGTGGCGAGCAGTACTTC
few	TRBJ2-7	TRBV29-1	-	CSVASGLEQYF	TGCAGCGTAGCAAGTGGACTCGAGCAGTACTTC
few	TRBJ2-1	TRBV20-1	TRBD1	CSARAKTRDRLFNEQFF	TGCAGTGCTAGAGCGAAGACTCGGGACAGGCTCTTCAATGAGCAGTTCTTC
-	TRBJ1-4	TRBV7-9	TRBD1	CASSLYLDRGNEKLFF	TGTGCCAGCAGCTTGTATTTGGACAGGGGTAATGAAAAACTGTTTTTT
-	TRBJ2-1	TRBV7-3	TRBD2	CASSPGGEDEQFF	TGTGCCAGCAGCCCCGGGGGGGAGGATGAGCAGTTCTTC
-	TRBJ1-1	TRBV29-1	-	CSVGMGLGEAFF	TGCAGCGTTGGAATGGGTCTCGGTGAAGCTTTCTTT
few	TRBJ1-2	TRBV20-1	-	CSAKGPGASSYGYTF	TGCAGTGCTAAGGGTCCGGGAGCCAGCAGCTATGGCTACACCTTC
few	TRBJ2-1	TRBV29-1	-	CSVVNSGVGEQFF	TGCAGCGTTGTGAATTCGGGAGTCGGCGAGCAGTTCTTC
-	TRBJ1-2	TRBV7-2	TRBD1	CASSPDSLRGGHGYTF	TGTGCCAGCAGCCCAGACTCCCTAAGAGGGGGCCATGGCTACACCTTC
-	TRBJ2-7	TRBV7-2	TRBD2	CASSNLAGAYNEQYF	TGTGCCAGCAGCAACCTAGCGGGAGCCTACAATGAGCAGTACTTC
-	TRBJ1-2	TRBV2	-	CASSYRVEYGYTF	TGTGCCAGCAGTTACAGGGTGGAGTATGGCTACACCTTC
-	TRBJ2-1	TRBV20-1	TRBD1	CSARGQGTNNEQFF	TGCAGTGCTCGAGGACAGGGTACCAACAATGAGCAGTTCTTC
-	TRBJ2-1	TRBV2	-	CASSVTRNEFF	TGTGCCAGCAGTGTAACTAGAAACGAGTTCTTC
-	TRBJ2-1	TRBV6-5	TRBD1	CASRRQGVAYNEQFF	TGTGCCAGCAGGAGACAGGGGGTCGCCTACAATGAGCAGTTCTTC
-	TRBJ1-5	TRBV2	TRBD1	CASSTGGNQPQHF	TGTGCCAGCAGTACAGGGGGAAATCAGCCCCAGCATTTT